Reported below is one TCR beta chain. This entry is derived from a study of beta chain features in type 1 diabetes. The CDR3 length is 19 residues. Germline assignment: CDR1 SGHAT and CDR2 FQNNGV. V gave up 4 bases and J gave up 2 bases, with 27 bases separating them. Investigators reverse transcribed all isolated RNA, so they sequenced expressed TCRB transcripts. Sequenced by immunoSEQ multiplex PCR; TCRdb stores in-frame clones only, minus some. The sample has hundreds of thousands of clones; roughly 15% are singletons. The sample was naive CD4+ T cells from blood. The clonotype comes from a man younger than 35 in good health. The chain combines TRBV11-2 with TRBJ2-7, with TRBD2 as a possible D gene (5 bases). The CDR3 loop is CASSSISKRPGYQPYEQYF. The CDR3 DNA reads TGTGCCAGCAGCTCTATTTCTAAACGACCGGGGTACCAACCCTACGAGCAGTACTTC.